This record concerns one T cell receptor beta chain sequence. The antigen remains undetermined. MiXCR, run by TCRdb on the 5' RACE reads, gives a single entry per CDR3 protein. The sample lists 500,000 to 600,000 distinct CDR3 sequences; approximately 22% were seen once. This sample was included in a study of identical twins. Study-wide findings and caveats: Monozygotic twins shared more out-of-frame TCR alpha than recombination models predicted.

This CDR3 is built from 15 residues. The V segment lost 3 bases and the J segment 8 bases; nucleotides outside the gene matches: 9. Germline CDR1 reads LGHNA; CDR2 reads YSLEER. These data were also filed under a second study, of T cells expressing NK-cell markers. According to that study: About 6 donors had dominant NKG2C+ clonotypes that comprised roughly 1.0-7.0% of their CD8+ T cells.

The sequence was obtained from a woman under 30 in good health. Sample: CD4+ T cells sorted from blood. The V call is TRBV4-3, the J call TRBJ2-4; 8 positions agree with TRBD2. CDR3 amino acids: CASSHLPGGHDIQYF. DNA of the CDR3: TGCGCCAGCAGCCACCTCCCGGGGGGGCACGACATTCAGTACTTC.